The 20 T cell receptor beta chains given below trace back to one sample, sequenced in a study of shared T cell receptors in the human thymus. The repertoire was sequenced with immunoSEQ multiplex PCR; TCRdb's copy has only in-frame clones and lacks some. The sample carries roughly 500,000 clones, about 80% recorded once. The same data also contributed to another study, on human thymus T cells.

The sequencing input was thymocytes. These receptors were obtained from a boy under two years old with a congenital heart defect.

The rearrangement joins TRBV7-9 to TRBJ2-1; 10 bases agree with TRBD2. This CDR3 is 15 amino acids long. V lost 1 base and J lost 8; bases outside the gene matches: 5. Germline V CDR1 and CDR2: SEHNR, FQNEAQ (reference sequence). The CDR3 region is CASSLVASGSYEQFF. CDR3 DNA sequence: TGTGCCAGCAGCTTAGTGGCTAGCGGGAGTTATGAGCAGTTCTTC.

The J gene is TRBJ2-3, the V gene TRBV6-1; 10 nucleotides agree with TRBD2. The germline V gene encodes CDR1 MNHNS and CDR2 SASEGT. V shed 6 bases and J 5 bases; nucleotides not matched to a gene: 5. This CDR3 has 14 residues. For the CDR3, the DNA is TGTGCCAGCAGAGGAGCGGGAGGGGGAGATACGCAGTATTTT. Protein product: CASRGAGGGDTQYF.

This sequence joins TRBV28 and TRBJ2-7; D perhaps matches TRBD2 (5 bases). Germline loops: CDR1 MDHEN, CDR2 SYDVKM. The CDR3 is 13 residues long. The V end was cut by 2 bases, the J end by 1 base, with 6 bases between. The DNA of the CDR3 is TGTGCCAGCAGTTTACCGGGGTCCTACGAGCAGTACTTC. Protein product: CASSLPGSYEQYF.

About this clone itself: The same CDR3 arises from other DNA sequences in this sample as well. CDR3 DNA sequence: TGTGCCAGCAGCTTAAGCGGGAGTTCCTACAATGAGCAGTTCTTC. This codes for CASSLSGSSYNEQFF. The chain recombines TRBV11-3 with TRBJ2-1; 8 bases are shared with TRBD2. Germline trimming cut 2 bases from V and 1 base from J; bases unmatched to any gene: 1. The CDR3 is made up of 15 amino acids. Germline CDR1 is SGHNT and CDR2 is YENEEA. The full variable domain, completed using reference TRBV11-3 and TRBJ2-1, is EAGVVQSPRYKIIEKKQPVAFWCNPISGHNTLYWYLQNLGQGPELLIRYENEEAVDDSQLPKDRFSAERLKGVDSTLKIQPAELGDSAVYLCASSLSGSSYNEQFFGPGTRLTVL.

The V and J genes are TRBV5-1 and TRBJ2-7, with 7 bases aligning to TRBD1. V shed 2 bases and J 2 bases; nucleotides not matched to a gene: 7. The CDR3 is 15 amino acids. Germline assignment: CDR1 SGHRS and CDR2 YFSETQ. The CDR3 reads CASSLGGQGAYEQYF. The CDR3 region has the DNA TGCGCCAGCAGCTTAGGTGGTCAGGGGGCCTACGAGCAGTACTTC. Combining the CDR3 with reference TRBV5-1 and TRBJ2-7 gives the whole variable domain KAGVTQTPRYLIKTRGQQVTLSCSPISGHRSVSWYQQTPGQGLQFLFEYFSETQRNKGNFPGRFSGRQFSNSRSEMNVSTLELGDSALYLCASSLGGQGAYEQYFGPGTRLTVT.

The J gene is TRBJ2-7, the V gene TRBV5-1; 9 bases map to TRBD1. V shed 7 bases, J shed 4 bases, and the junction held 3 bases outside the gene matches. Germline CDR1 reads SGHRS; CDR2 reads YFSETQ. The CDR3 covers 12 residues. CDR3 DNA: TGCGCCAGCCGGGACAGGGATTACGAGCAGTACTTC. This codes for CASRDRDYEQYF.

V and J are TRBV6-1 and TRBJ2-2; no reliable D call. The CDR3 spans 15 residues. Germline V gene data show CDR1 as MNHNS and CDR2 as SASEGT. Between the trimmed V and J ends, which lost 0 bases and 5 bases, there was a span of 10 bases. The CDR3, as DNA: TGTGCCAGCAGTGAAGCGAGGCCAGAAACCGGGGAGCTGTTTTTT. Protein sequence: CASSEARPETGELFF.

The chain combines TRBV28 with TRBJ2-7; D is perhaps TRBD1 (6 bases). V lost 7 bases, J lost 0 bases, and 13 bases lay in between. Germline values: CDR1 MDHEN, CDR2 SYDVKM. This CDR3 region has 14 residues. The CDR3 nucleotides are TGTGCCAGCACCCCCGGACAGTCCTCCTACGAGCAGTACTTC. Translation: CASTPGQSSYEQYF.

This chain joins TRBV30 and TRBJ1-3; 7 nucleotides agree with TRBD1. Germline assignment: CDR1 GTSNPN and CDR2 SVGIG (reference sequence). The trim removed 2 bases at V and 0 bases at J, leaving 7 bases unmatched. CDR3 size: 16 residues. CDR3: CAWSFQQGSSGNTIYF. Written as DNA, the CDR3 is TGTGCCTGGAGTTTTCAACAGGGGTCCTCTGGAAACACCATATATTTT.

This clone was observed once. V usage is TRBV10-3 and J usage is TRBJ2-1; a weak D match, TRBD2 (6 bases). The V gene lost 0 bases and the J gene lost 0 bases, with 18 bases spanning the gap. The V gene's germline CDR1 is ENHRY and CDR2 SYGVKD. CDR3 length equals 19 residues. The DNA of the CDR3 is TGTGCCATCAGTGAGTCAAGGTGGGGGACTTTCAACTCCTACAATGAGCAGTTCTTC. The encoded protein is CAISESRWGTFNSYNEQFF.

J is TRBJ2-7 and V is TRBV5-6, with 7 bases matching TRBD2. The CDR3 totals 15 residues. With V trimmed by 2 bases and J by 3 bases, 8 bases remained unmatched. From germline, CDR1 is SGHDT and CDR2 YYEEEE. The CDR3 bases are TGTGCCAGCAGCTTAGCGGGACCCAGGAACTACGAGCAGTACTTC. Translation: CASSLAGPRNYEQYF.

A few counts support this clone. V is TRBV4-1 and J is TRBJ2-7; TRBD1 agrees at 8 bases. The germline gives CDR1 MGHRA, CDR2 YSYEKL. The CDR3 is 16 residues long. Trimming removed 1 base from V and 0 bases from J; junction bases left unmatched: 5. DNA for the CDR3: TGCGCCAGCAGCCAAGTAGGACAGGGCGACTCCTACGAGCAGTACTTC. It encodes CASSQVGQGDSYEQYF.

This chain links TRBV19 with TRBJ2-2, with TRBD2 matching 10 bases. The CDR3 contains 17 residues. Unmatched junction bases numbered 5, after V lost 3 bases and J lost 1 base. Germline CDR1 LNHDA, CDR2 SQIVND (reference sequence). The CDR3 DNA sequence: TGTGCCAGTAGTATTCGGGCTAGCGGGAGGAACACCGGGGAGCTGTTTTTT. Encoded protein: CASSIRASGRNTGELFF.

The chain has TRBV5-6 and TRBJ2-7; D perhaps matches TRBD1 (6 bases). V shed 3 bases and J shed 7 bases, with 17 bases lying between them. This CDR3 is built from 14 residues. Germline CDR1 reads SGHDT; CDR2 reads YYEEEE. Here the CDR3 DNA reads TGTGCCAGCAGCTCGAACAGGGCCCGGTGGGAGCAGTACTTC. Encoded protein: CASSSNRARWEQYF. The whole variable domain, remainder taken from reference TRBV5-6 and TRBJ2-7, is DAGVTQSPTHLIKTRGQQVTLRCSPKSGHDTVSWYQQALGQGPQFIFQYYEEEERQRGNFPDRFSGHQFPNYSSELNVNALLLGDSALYLCASSSNRARWEQYFGPGTRLTVT.

The chain couples TRBV27 to TRBJ1-1; D is possibly TRBD1 (5 bases). The V end lost 3 bases, the J end lost 3 bases, and 14 bases lay between the germline ends. The germline V gene has CDR1 MNHEY and CDR2 SMNVEV (reference sequence). The CDR3 sequence is 15 residues long. The CDR3 nucleotides read TGTGCCAGCAGTTTGCGGGGCCCTTCGTACACTGAAGCTTTCTTT. Translating gives CASSLRGPSYTEAFF.

J is TRBJ2-7 and V is TRBV29-1; 9 nucleotides match TRBD1. V dropped 3 bases and J dropped 6; count of bases not matched to a gene: 15. The CDR3 extends over 16 amino acids. CDR1 is SQVTM and CDR2 is ANQGSEA in the germline V gene. CDR3 DNA sequence: TGCAGCGTTGAGTTGGCGTTGGACAGGGGAGACGGCGAGCAGTACTTC. The encoded protein is CSVELALDRGDGEQYF.

This chain uses TRBV6-1 with TRBJ2-7, with 9 bases identical to TRBD1. V gave up 2 bases and J gave up 3 bases; unmatched junction bases: 5. Germline CDR1 and CDR2: MNHNS and SASEGT. The CDR3 is 15 amino acids. The CDR3 is CASSESGTGFYEQYF. The CDR3 coding sequence is TGTGCCAGCAGTGAATCAGGGACAGGGTTCTACGAGCAGTACTTC.

This chain connects TRBV7-8 to TRBJ2-2; 10 nucleotides match TRBD2. Germline V gene lookup returns CDR1 SGHVS and CDR2 FQNEAQ. V trimming: 2 bases; J trimming: 7 bases; junction bases outside the gene matches: 19. The CDR3 is 20 amino acids. As DNA, the CDR3 is TGTGCCAGCAGCTTAAATTGGTCTAGCGGGAGAAAGATATCCTACGGGGAGCTGTTTTTT. Encoded protein: CASSLNWSSGRKISYGELFF.

This clone was seen only a few times. The V gene is TRBV19, the J gene TRBJ1-5, with D unclear. V was shortened by 2 bases and J by 4 bases, with 9 bases between the two germline ends. Germline-derived CDR1 and CDR2 are LNHDA and SQIVND (reference sequence). The CDR3 totals 14 residues. Written as DNA, the CDR3 is TGTGCCAGTAGTATAAAGTCCGAGAATCAGCCCCAGCATTTT. The encoded protein is CASSIKSENQPQHF.

The chain employs TRBV19 and TRBJ1-1; 12 nucleotides line up with TRBD1. The germline V gene has CDR1 LNHDA and CDR2 SQIVND (reference sequence). The V gene end was trimmed by 4 bases and the J gene end by 5 bases; junction bases not matched to a gene: 8. This CDR3 has 16 residues. For the CDR3, the DNA is TGTGCCAGTAGTACCCGGGACAGGGGGCGGATGACTGAAGCTTTCTTT. The encoded protein is CASSTRDRGRMTEAFF.